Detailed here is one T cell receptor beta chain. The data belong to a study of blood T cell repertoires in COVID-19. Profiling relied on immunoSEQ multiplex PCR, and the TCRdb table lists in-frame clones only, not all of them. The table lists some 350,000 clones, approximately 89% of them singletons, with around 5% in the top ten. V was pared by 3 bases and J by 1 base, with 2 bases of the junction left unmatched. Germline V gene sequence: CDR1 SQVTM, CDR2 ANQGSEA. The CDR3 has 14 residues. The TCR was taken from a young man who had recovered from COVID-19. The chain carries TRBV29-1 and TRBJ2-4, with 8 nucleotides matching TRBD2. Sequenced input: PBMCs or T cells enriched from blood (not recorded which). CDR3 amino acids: CSVDGGGAKNIQYF. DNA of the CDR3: TGCAGCGTTGACGGCGGGGGGGCCAAAAACATTCAGTACTTC.